This paragraph covers one T cell receptor (beta chain) sequence. Its antigen has not been determined. No quality values exist for individual bases; no much larger clone is one base distant. V loses 0 bases, J loses 8 bases, and the germline ends lie 14 bases apart. The CDR3 contains 15 residues, cysteine and phenylalanine counted. The only DNA kept is the CDR3, 45 bases in frame from the first base. Looking up the germline V gene yields CDR1 MNHEY and CDR2 SVGAGI. This sample was included in a study of blood T cell repertoires in COVID-19 (TCRdb year 2020). Regarding the research as a whole: Samples covering the acute and convalescent phases of COVID-19 were provided by collaborators in the United States, Italy and Spain. The repertoires were made available in a free public database intended to serve as a resource for research on the immune response to SARS-CoV-2. Samples were obtained from the ongoing ImmuneRACE study (first 160 participants) and from 950 to 1,500 subjects provided by 6 global collaborators. Deeply sampled blood TCRbeta repertoires from subjects exposed to, actively infected with, or recovered from COVID-19 were included in the dataset. The material from the prospective study consisted of cDNA or gDNA derived from T cells, B-cell-depleted T cells, or PBMCs. Sample metadata almost always included a de-identified subject ID, COVID-19 status, age in years and sex. Where HLA class I and class II types were available, the types were taken from metadata supplied by the sample provider, not from assay-based typing.

Participants in the prospective study were aged roughly 18 to 100 years, lived in 20 to 30 United States geographic areas, and enrolled through a virtual design. To assign participants to cohorts, the prospective study relied on clinical history that participants themselves reported in a screening survey and a study questionnaire. ImmuneRACE Cohort 3 recovered participants were defined by two consecutive negative NP/OP PCR tests, healthcare professional clearance, or symptom resolution. In the prospective study, whole blood, serum and a nasopharyngeal or oropharyngeal swab were collected from each participant by mobile phlebotomists. Additional blood draws and questionnaires over an approximately 2-month period could optionally be provided by prospective study participants. Before DNA extraction, prospective study blood samples were shipped either frozen or at room temperature. TCRbeta CDR3 regions were amplified from genomic DNA using the immunoSEQ Assay, a bias-controlled multiplex PCR. The original methods were these. Nucleated cell counts per sample were estimated from amplification of reference gene primers within the assay. Sequence reads were collapsed and filtered to measure the absolute abundance of every unique TCRbeta CDR3 rearrangement. Productive Simpson clonality was computed per sample as the square root of Simpson's diversity index over productive rearrangements. Here the immuneACCESS table is served through TCRdb, limited to in-frame sequences with V and J called. Missing clones are a known gap in these copies; in checked studies unresolved V genes cover under half, and the rest lacks a known reason. V, J and clone size reflect that table, while D and trimming were determined from the DNA. The sample contains about 300,000 clones, over 75% of them found a single time. Jointly, the top ten make up about 9.4% of the sample.

Broader findings and caveats from the paper: The amount of clinical and demographic metadata varied by source and participant and was provided uncurated.

This chain joins TRBV6-5 to TRBJ2-1; TRBD2 is a weak D gene call, 5 bases matching. Sequenced material: PBMCs or T cells enriched from blood (not recorded which). The clonotype originates from a woman in her late teens or twenties who had recovered from COVID-19. The sequenced DNA is TGTGCCAGCAGTTACTCGGGCGCTAGCCCGTATGAGCAGTTCTTC. This encodes CASSYSGASPYEQFF.